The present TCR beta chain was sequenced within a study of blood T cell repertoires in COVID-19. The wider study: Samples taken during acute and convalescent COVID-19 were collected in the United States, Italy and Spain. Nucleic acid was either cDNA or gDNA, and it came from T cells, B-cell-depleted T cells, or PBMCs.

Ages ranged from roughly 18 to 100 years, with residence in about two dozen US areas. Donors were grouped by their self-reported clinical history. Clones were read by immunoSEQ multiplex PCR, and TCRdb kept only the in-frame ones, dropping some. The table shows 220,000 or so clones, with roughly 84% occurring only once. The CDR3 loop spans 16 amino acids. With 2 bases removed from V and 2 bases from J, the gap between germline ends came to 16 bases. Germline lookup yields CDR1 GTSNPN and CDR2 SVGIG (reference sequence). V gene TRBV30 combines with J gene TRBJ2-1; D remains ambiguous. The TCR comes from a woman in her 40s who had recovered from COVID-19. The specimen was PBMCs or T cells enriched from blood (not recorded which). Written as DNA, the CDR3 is TGTGCCTGGAGTCCCCTACTGGCGGATACCTACAATGAGCAGTTCTTC. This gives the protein CAWSPLLADTYNEQFF.